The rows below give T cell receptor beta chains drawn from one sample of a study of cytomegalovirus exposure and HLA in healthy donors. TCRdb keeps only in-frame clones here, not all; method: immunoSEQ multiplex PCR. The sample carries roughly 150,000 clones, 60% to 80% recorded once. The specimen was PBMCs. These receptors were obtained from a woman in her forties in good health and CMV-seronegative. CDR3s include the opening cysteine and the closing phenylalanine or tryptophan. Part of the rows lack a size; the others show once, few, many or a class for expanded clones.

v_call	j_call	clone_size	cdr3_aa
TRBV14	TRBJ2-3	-	CASSQVIVLPWEMDSTDTQYF
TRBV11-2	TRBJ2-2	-	CASSMRQAGGTGELFF
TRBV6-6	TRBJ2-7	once	CASSYLGGVGEQYF
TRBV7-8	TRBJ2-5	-	CASSIPPQAQHF
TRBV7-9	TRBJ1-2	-	CASSFPDRTTGYTF
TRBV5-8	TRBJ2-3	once	CASSLVSGIPDTQYF
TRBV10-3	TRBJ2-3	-	CAISGLAELTDTQYF
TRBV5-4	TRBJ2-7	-	CASRRDSYSYEQYF
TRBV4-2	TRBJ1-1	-	CASSHVAGSNTEAFF
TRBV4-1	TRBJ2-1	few	CASSQPTSFVEQFF
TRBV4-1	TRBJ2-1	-	CASSQDIPPGGYNEQFF
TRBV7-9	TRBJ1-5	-	CASSPGLGDNQPQHF
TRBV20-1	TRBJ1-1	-	CSATKNTEAFF
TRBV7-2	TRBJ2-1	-	CASSLRTSGITSYNEQFF
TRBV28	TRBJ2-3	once	CASSLIGQGATDTQYF
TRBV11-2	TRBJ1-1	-	CASSLETNTEAFF
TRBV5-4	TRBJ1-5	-	CASSFQGQPQHF
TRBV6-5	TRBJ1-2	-	CASSLTGTNYGYTF
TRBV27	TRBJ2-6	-	CASSPPGQGLVANGLTF
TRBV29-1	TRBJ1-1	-	CSVEDRGGRSTEAFF
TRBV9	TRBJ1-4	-	CASSVAGQGNEKLFF
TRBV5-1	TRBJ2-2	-	CASSLSPGQGVTGELFF
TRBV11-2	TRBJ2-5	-	CASSLSGTSPQYF
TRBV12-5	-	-	CASGLGTGGEQYF
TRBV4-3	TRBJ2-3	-	CASSQDIVRASGRGDTQYF
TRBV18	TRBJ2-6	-	CASSPRAGGPTGANVLTF